The 31 T cell receptor beta chains below all came from one sample that was sequenced in a study of CD8 T cells in Susac syndrome. RNA in amounts of about 0.5 to 1 ug was reverse transcribed with random hexamers. TCRdb analysed the immunoSEQ multiplex PCR reads with MiXCR anew, one entry per CDR3 protein. The table lists about 130,000 distinct CDR3 sequences, about 93% of them singletons. The sample comprised CD8+ T cells from PBMCs. Every receptor here comes from a human donor with Susac syndrome.

The chain carries TRBV30 and TRBJ1-1, with D perhaps matching TRBD1 (6 bases). Germline V gene lookup returns CDR1 GTSNPN and CDR2 SVGIG (reference sequence). V lost 3 bases, J lost 6 bases, and 17 bases lay in between. This CDR3 is built from 14 residues. This CDR3 is CAWRRGGGRPEAFF. The CDR3 region has the DNA TGTGCCTGGAGGCGGGGAGGGGGAAGACCTGAAGCTTTCTTT.

This clonotype has just one count. This chain uses TRBV6-5 with TRBJ1-5; D not certain. Germline CDR1 and CDR2: MNHEY and SVGAGI. The CDR3 is made up of 15 amino acids. V lost 2 bases to trimming and J lost 1 base, with 9 bases between them. Here the CDR3 DNA reads TGTGCCAGCAGTTACCTGGCGGAGAGCAATCAGCCCCAGCATTTT. Its translation: CASSYLAESNQPQHF.

The chain carries TRBV20-1 and TRBJ2-2, with D tentatively TRBD1 (5 bases). The CDR3 sequence is 17 residues long. V was trimmed by 2 bases and J by 4 bases, leaving 20 bases between them. Per germline, CDR1 DFQATT and CDR2 SNEGSKA (reference sequence). DNA for the CDR3: TGCAGTGCTAGAAGGCAGGGTCTAGTAATGGGCACCGGGGAGCTGTTTTTT. This encodes CSARRQGLVMGTGELFF.

The genes are TRBV7-6 and TRBJ2-5, with TRBD2 matching 9 bases. From germline, CDR1 is SGHVS and CDR2 FNYEAQ. The length of the CDR3 is 16 residues. After removal of 4 bases from V and 2 bases from J, the junction contained 8 bases not matched to a gene. CDR3 in DNA: TGTGCCAGCAGCTCCACGACTAGCGGATCACAAGAGACCCAGTACTTC. As protein: CASSSTTSGSQETQYF.

The chain joins TRBV9 to TRBJ2-3; no clear D gene. The V and J ends lost 4 bases and 7 bases respectively, with 13 bases between them. Germline lookup yields CDR1 SGDLS and CDR2 YYNGEE. This CDR3 comprises 13 residues. The CDR3 DNA follows: TGTGCCAGCAGCCCCCCTTTGGTCCATACGCAGTATTTT. Its translation: CASSPPLVHTQYF.

V is TRBV12-3 or TRBV12-4 and J is TRBJ1-2; D unclear. The CDR3 totals 15 residues. V was shortened by 6 bases and J by 5 bases, with 19 bases between the two germline ends. CDR3 loop: CASSLSAGIPYGYTF. CDR3 nucleotides: TGTGCCAGCAGCCTATCGGCAGGAATACCGTATGGCTACACCTTC.

The chain combines TRBV29-1 with TRBJ2-7; D not certain. Germline loops: CDR1 SQVTM, CDR2 ANQGSEA. CDR3 length: 11 amino acids. The V end was cut by 7 bases, the J end by 3 bases, with 10 bases between. CDR3 sequence: CSADLNYEQYF. The CDR3 DNA sequence: TGCAGCGCAGATCTCAACTACGAGCAGTACTTC.

The chain combines TRBV28 with TRBJ1-2; no definite D call. This CDR3 spans 11 amino acids. The germline CDR1 and CDR2 sequences are MDHEN and SYDVKM. V gave up 11 bases and J gave up 4 bases, with 11 bases separating them. The CDR3 DNA is TGTGCCTCCCGGTCCGGCTATGGCTACACCTTC. Amino acid sequence: CASRSGYGYTF.

The V call is TRBV5-1, the J call TRBJ1-5; 8 positions match TRBD1. Germline V gene lookup returns CDR1 SGHRS and CDR2 YFSETQ. The CDR3 runs to 13 residues. J gave up 7 bases and V 5 bases, and 5 bases lay outside the gene matches. The CDR3 loop reads CASRRQGIQPQHF. CDR3 DNA: TGCGCCAGCAGACGACAGGGGATCCAGCCCCAGCATTTT.

The table lists this clonotype with a count of one. The rearrangement joins TRBV5-4 to TRBJ2-1; no reliable D call. The CDR3 has 13 residues. The V end was cut by 4 bases, the J end by 7 bases, with 12 bases between. Germline V gene data show CDR1 as SGHNT and CDR2 as YYREEE (reference sequence). CDR3 loop: CASSHLGVNEQFF. The CDR3, as DNA: TGTGCCAGCAGCCACCTTGGGGTAAATGAGCAGTTCTTC. Drawing the rest from reference TRBV5-4 and TRBJ2-1, the complete variable domain is ETGVTQSPTHLIKTRGQQVTLRCSSQSGHNTVSWYQQALGQGPQFIFQYYREEENGRGNFPPRFSGLQFPNYSSELNVNALELDDSALYLCASSHLGVNEQFFGPGTRLTVL.

The rearrangement uses TRBV20-1 and TRBJ1-2; possibly TRBD1 for D (5 bases). V lost 5 bases, J lost 10 bases, and 20 bases lay in between. Germline loops: CDR1 DFQATT, CDR2 SNEGSKA (reference sequence). This CDR3 region has 13 residues. CDR3 sequence (DNA): TGCAGTGCTGTCTCCGGGACGACTTGGACCTACACCTTC. This sequence encodes CSAVSGTTWTYTF.

This clonotype has just one count. The genes are TRBV28 and TRBJ2-5; tentative D call: TRBD2 (6 bases). Between the trimmed V and J ends, which lost 7 bases and 1 base, there was a span of 16 bases. Germline V gene data show CDR1 as MDHEN and CDR2 as SYDVKM. The CDR3 consists of 15 residues. CDR3 residues: CASIPTGRGQETQYF. For the CDR3, the DNA is TGTGCCAGCATTCCCACGGGGCGGGGCCAAGAGACCCAGTACTTC.

The V call is TRBV27, the J call TRBJ2-5; TRBD2 matches at 8 bases. Losses at the gene ends were 7 bases for V and 4 bases for J; bases not matched to a gene: 14. This CDR3 contains 16 residues. Germline CDR1 reads MNHEY; CDR2 reads SMNVEV (reference sequence). The CDR3 nucleotides are TGTGCCAGCATAGGGGGGTTCGGGGCGGGAGGAGAGACCCAGTACTTC. It encodes CASIGGFGAGGETQYF.

The CDR3 here is CAWSANRGAGELFF. The CDR3 DNA is TGTGCCTGGAGTGCCAACAGGGGCGCCGGGGAGCTGTTTTTT. The chain uses TRBV30 and TRBJ2-2; 7 bases agree with TRBD1. CDR1 is GTSNPN and CDR2 is SVGIG in the germline V gene (reference sequence). The CDR3 is 14 amino acids. The junction had 5 bases not matched to a gene; V was cut back by 1 base and J by 6 bases.

V gene TRBV6-5 combines with J gene TRBJ2-1; D gene uncertain. The CDR3 runs 13 residues. V lost 3 bases and J lost 3, with 6 bases in between. Germline CDR1 is MNHEY and CDR2 is SVGAGI. The CDR3 DNA reads TGTGCCAGCAGTTATACCCGCTACAATGAGCAGTTCTTC. Translated, it gives CASSYTRYNEQFF.

The V and J genes are TRBV5-4 and TRBJ2-5; 11 bases are shared with TRBD2. This CDR3 has 14 residues. From germline, CDR1 is SGHNT and CDR2 YYREEE (reference sequence). The ends lost 2 bases at V and 5 bases at J; junction bases unmatched: 2. The CDR3 is CASSFWTSGETQYF. DNA of the CDR3: TGTGCCAGCAGCTTTTGGACTAGCGGGGAGACCCAGTACTTC.

The V call is TRBV19, the J call TRBJ1-1; weak D call: TRBD1 (5 bases). This CDR3 contains 14 residues. V dropped 6 bases and J dropped 1 base, with 12 bases sitting between them. Germline loops: CDR1 LNHDA, CDR2 SQIVND (reference sequence). CDR3 sequence reads: CASRAQVGNTEAFF. The CDR3 DNA sequence: TGTGCCAGTAGGGCACAGGTAGGGAACACTGAAGCTTTCTTT.

V is TRBV27 and J is TRBJ2-1; TRBD2 matches 9 bases. This CDR3 comprises 15 residues. Trimming at V came to 5 bases and at J to 4 bases, leaving 6 bases not matched to a gene. Per germline, CDR1 MNHEY and CDR2 SMNVEV (reference sequence). The CDR3 loop is CASSAPTSGYNEQFF. The CDR3 nucleotides are TGTGCCAGCAGTGCCCCGACTAGCGGTTACAATGAGCAGTTCTTC.

CDR3 sequence (DNA): TGCAGTGCTAGATCTGGTGGGGGGGCAACGGGAGGGCCGACGAACTATGAGCAGTTCTTC. This encodes CSARSGGGATGGPTNYEQFF. The genes are TRBV20-1 and TRBJ2-1; 8 positions match TRBD2. Germline CDR1 reads DFQATT; CDR2 reads SNEGSKA (reference sequence). Trimming at V came to 2 bases and at J to 8 bases, leaving 26 bases not matched to a gene. The CDR3 is made up of 20 amino acids.

V gene TRBV5-5 combines with J gene TRBJ2-7; D not resolved. The V gene's germline CDR1 is SGHKS and CDR2 YYEKEE (reference sequence). Trimming removed 0 bases from V and 3 bases from J, with 13 bases in between. There are 15 residues in the CDR3. The CDR3, as DNA: TGTGCCAGCAGCTTGGAAGAGAGTCCATTCTACGAGCAGTACTTC. Its protein is CASSLEESPFYEQYF.

The genes are TRBV2 and TRBJ1-5; weak D call: TRBD1 (6 bases). Trimming left V 6 bases short and J 4 bases short, with 22 bases between. Germline V CDR1 and CDR2: SNHLY, FYNNEI. The CDR3 spans 17 residues. The DNA for the CDR3 is TGTGCCAGCAGGGGAGGGATCGGCCAAGGGGGGAATCAGCCCCAGCATTTT. Encoded protein: CASRGGIGQGGNQPQHF.

The chain couples TRBV5-6 to TRBJ2-5, with D hard to call. The CDR3 has 12 residues. Trimming shortened V by 3 bases and J by 3 bases, and 6 bases separated the two germline ends. The V gene's germline CDR1 is SGHDT and CDR2 YYEEEE. The CDR3 DNA sequence: TGTGCCAGCAGCTCAGGAGAAGAGACCCAGTACTTC. Amino acid sequence: CASSSGEETQYF.

This clonotype was seen just once. V and J are TRBV27 and TRBJ2-7, with 8 nucleotides matching TRBD1. This CDR3 comprises 16 residues. J lost 0 bases, V lost 6 bases, and 10 bases had no gene match. Germline CDR1 and CDR2: MNHEY and SMNVEV (reference sequence). CDR3 protein: CASSRIGTGNSYEQYF. The CDR3 DNA reads as TGTGCCAGCAGCCGAATTGGGACAGGAAACTCCTACGAGCAGTACTTC.

The chain uses TRBV21-1 and TRBJ2-5; the table's TRBD2 call for D was not verified on the DNA. TRBV21-1 is recorded as a pseudogene. The CDR3 runs 17 residues. CDR3 region: CASSKGSSGTSQETQYF. DNA of the CDR3: TGTGCCAGCAGCAAAGGTAGTTCCGGGACAAGCCAAGAGACCCAGTACTTC.

The CDR3 nucleotides are TGCGCCAGCAGCCAAGACTGGGCTAGCGGTTACCAAGAGACCCAGTACTTC. It yields the protein CASSQDWASGYQETQYF. The rearrangement uses TRBV4-3 and TRBJ2-5; 7 bases align to TRBD2. Germline lookup yields CDR1 LGHNA and CDR2 YSLEER. The CDR3 spans 17 residues. After removal of 0 bases from V and 0 bases from J, the junction contained 7 bases not matched to a gene.

This clonotype has just one count. The chain carries TRBV5-4 and TRBJ2-3, with no clear D. Trimming left V 3 bases short and J 6 bases short, with 11 bases between. Germline V CDR1 and CDR2: SGHNT, YYREEE (reference sequence). The CDR3 covers 13 residues. Written as DNA, the CDR3 is TGTGCCAGCAGCTCGCCTCCCAGGGATACGCAGTATTTT. It is translated as CASSSPPRDTQYF. The variable domain in full, with the rest retrieved from reference TRBV5-4 and TRBJ2-3, is ETGVTQSPTHLIKTRGQQVTLRCSSQSGHNTVSWYQQALGQGPQFIFQYYREEENGRGNFPPRFSGLQFPNYSSELNVNALELDDSALYLCASSSPPRDTQYFGPGTRLTVL.

The chain links TRBV4-3 to TRBJ2-6; D unclear. Germline V gives CDR1 LGHNA, CDR2 YSLEER. Between the trimmed V and J ends, which lost 0 bases and 1 base, there was a span of 4 bases. The CDR3 length is 15 residues. The CDR3 spells CASSQDASGANVLTF. The CDR3 DNA follows: TGCGCCAGCAGCCAAGATGCATCTGGGGCCAACGTCCTGACTTTC.

V is TRBV20-1 and J is TRBJ2-1; perhaps D is TRBD1 or TRBD2 (5 bases each). V was trimmed by 0 bases and J by 4 bases, leaving 13 bases between them. Looked up from germline, CDR1 is DFQATT and CDR2 is SNEGSKA (reference sequence). CDR3 length: 15 amino acids. The CDR3: CSARDYVGVYNEQFF. In nucleotides, the CDR3 is TGCAGTGCTAGAGATTATGTGGGGGTATACAATGAGCAGTTCTTC.

The genes are TRBV2 and TRBJ2-3, with TRBD2 matching over 10 bases. Germline V CDR1 and CDR2: SNHLY, FYNNEI. The J segment lost 2 bases and the V segment lost 3 bases, leaving 8 bases of the junction unmatched. This CDR3 region has 17 residues. The DNA of the CDR3 is TGTGCCAGCAGTGACGGGTACGGGACTAGCGCCACAGATACGCAGTATTTT. Translation gives CASSDGYGTSATDTQYF.

The J gene is TRBJ2-7, the V gene TRBV24-1, with unresolved D. Germline lookup yields CDR1 KGHDR and CDR2 SFDVKD. V was clipped by 4 bases and J by 3 bases, with 9 bases between them. CDR3 length: 13 residues. This CDR3 is CATSDLAGYEQYF. The CDR3 bases are TGTGCCACCAGTGACTTAGCAGGCTACGAGCAGTACTTC.

This clonotype showed up just once. The chain joins TRBV20-1 to TRBJ1-2; TRBD1 matches at 12 bases. J gave up 6 bases and V 6 bases, and 8 bases lay outside the gene matches. In germline, CDR1 is DFQATT, CDR2 SNEGSKA (reference sequence). The CDR3 is 14 amino acids. The CDR3 coding sequence is TGCAGTGCCACCGGGACAGGGGGCAAGAATGGCTACACCTTC. Protein: CSATGTGGKNGYTF.